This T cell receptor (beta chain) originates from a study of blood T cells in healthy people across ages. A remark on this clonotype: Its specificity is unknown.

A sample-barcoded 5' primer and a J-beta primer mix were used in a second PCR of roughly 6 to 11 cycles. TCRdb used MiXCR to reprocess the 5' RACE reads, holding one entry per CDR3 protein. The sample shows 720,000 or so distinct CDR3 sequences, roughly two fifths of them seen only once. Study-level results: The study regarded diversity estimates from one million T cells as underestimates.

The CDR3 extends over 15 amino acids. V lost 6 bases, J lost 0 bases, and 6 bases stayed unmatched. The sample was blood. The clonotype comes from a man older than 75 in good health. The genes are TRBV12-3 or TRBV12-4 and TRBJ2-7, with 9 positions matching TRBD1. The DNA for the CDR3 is TGTGCCAGCAGGGGGGGGACAGGGAGCTCCTACGAGCAGTACTTC. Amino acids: CASRGGTGSSYEQYF.